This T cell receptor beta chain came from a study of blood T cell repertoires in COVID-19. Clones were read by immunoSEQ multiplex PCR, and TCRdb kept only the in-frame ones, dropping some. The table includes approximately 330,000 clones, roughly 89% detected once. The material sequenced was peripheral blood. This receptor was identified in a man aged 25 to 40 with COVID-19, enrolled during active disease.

The CDR3 protein is CASSGPGQGKDYTGELFF. The CDR3 DNA follows: TGTGCCAGCAGCGGCCCGGGACAGGGGAAAGATTACACCGGGGAGCTGTTTTTT. This chain joins TRBV9 and TRBJ2-2, with 10 positions matching TRBD1. CDR3 length: 18 residues. Germline V CDR1 and CDR2: SGDLS, YYNGEE. V dropped 3 bases and J dropped 3; count of bases not matched to a gene: 11.